The following is a T cell receptor (beta chain) sequence with its context. Its specificity is not known. This sample stems from a study of T cell responses to AZD1222 COVID-19 vaccine. About the study: Second-dose intervals near 4 or 12 weeks were combined. Study outcomes and limitations: The study sampled repertoires only after the peak T cell response. Only a handful of AZD1222 recipients were seropositive at baseline. Regions 160-218 and 743-854 dominated among vaccine-associated CD4 TCRs spanning spike.

Measured with immunoSEQ multiplex PCR; TCRdb has only the in-frame clones, and not every one. The sample includes 150,000 or so clones, approximately 88% of them seen just once. Source: peripheral blood, taken on day 0 of AZD1222 vaccination. This receptor was identified in an adult in good health.

The CDR3 loop is CASSYGNSPLHF. CDR3 sequence (DNA): TGTGCCAGCAGTTACGGAAATTCACCCCTCCACTTT. The rearrangement uses TRBV27 and TRBJ1-6, with D uncertain. From germline, CDR1 is MNHEY and CDR2 SMNVEV (reference sequence). V lost 4 bases to trimming and J lost 7 bases, with 5 bases between them. The CDR3 runs to 12 residues.